These 19 T cell receptor beta chains share one sample of origin, sequenced in a study of blood T cell repertoires in COVID-19. Some clones are missing from TCRdb's copy, which holds only in-frame ones; the method was immunoSEQ multiplex PCR. The sample has some 50,000 clones, roughly 78% seen once; the top ten hold around 8.7%. Sequenced sample: peripheral blood. The receptors come from a woman at least 80 years old with acute or convalescent COVID-19.

This chain joins TRBV28 and TRBJ2-4, with 8 positions matching TRBD1. CDR3 size: 12 residues. Germline loops: CDR1 MDHEN, CDR2 SYDVKM. V lost 6 bases, J lost 6 bases, and 1 base stayed unmatched. The CDR3 nucleotides read TGTGCCAGCAGGACAGGGGCAAACATTCAGTACTTC. Protein: CASRTGANIQYF.

The chain links TRBV18 to TRBJ2-1; D not resolved. Per germline, CDR1 KGHSH and CDR2 LQKENI. The CDR3 spans 15 residues. The V gene lost 5 bases and the J gene lost 0 bases, with 11 bases spanning the gap. The CDR3 is CASSIMTNSYNEQFF. For the CDR3, the DNA is TGTGCCAGCTCAATTATGACAAACTCCTACAATGAGCAGTTCTTC.

The CDR3 sequence: CARRDRGSSGANVLTF. The DNA for the CDR3 is TGCGCCAGACGCGACAGGGGTTCTTCTGGGGCCAACGTCCTGACTTTC. The chain uses TRBV5-1 and TRBJ2-6, with 8 bases identical to TRBD1. J lost 1 base, V lost 8 bases, and 8 bases had no gene match. The CDR3 has 16 amino acids. CDR1 and CDR2 (germline): SGHRS, YFSETQ.

Remarks on this clone: The junction departs from the called germline gene at one end, perhaps through a read error. V usage is TRBV13 and J usage is TRBJ1-1, with 7 nucleotides matching TRBD1. Germline V gene sequence: CDR1 PRHDT, CDR2 FYEKMQ (reference sequence). This CDR3 has 15 amino acids. Here the CDR3 reads CASSLGTAGNTEAFF. The CDR3 nucleotides read TGTGCCAGCAGCCTAGGGACAGCGGGGAACACTGAAGCTTTCTTT.

This rearrangement joins TRBV3-1 (or the pseudogene TRBV3-2) to TRBJ1-5; TRBD1 is a possible D gene (5 bases). The CDR3 covers 16 residues. V was cut by 4 bases and J by 0 bases, with 13 bases left in between. The germline V gene has CDR1 LGHDT and CDR2 YNNKEL (reference sequence). The CDR3 spells CASSPADSLSNQPQHF. The CDR3 DNA reads TGTGCCAGCAGCCCAGCAGACAGTCTTAGCAATCAGCCCCAGCATTTT.

V gene TRBV20-1 combines with J gene TRBJ2-1, with 10 nucleotides matching TRBD2. The CDR3 covers 16 residues. The J segment lost 7 bases and the V segment lost 3 bases, leaving 12 bases of the junction unmatched. The V gene's germline CDR1 is DFQATT and CDR2 SNEGSKA (reference sequence). The CDR3 sequence is CSASQGSGGASNEQFF. The DNA of the CDR3 is TGCAGTGCTAGTCAGGGAAGCGGGGGGGCCTCAAATGAGCAGTTCTTC.

This chain uses TRBV18 with TRBJ1-4; 9 bases are a match to TRBD1. Germline trimming cut 4 bases from V and 1 base from J; bases unmatched to any gene: 1. CDR3 length equals 15 residues. Germline loops: CDR1 KGHSH, CDR2 LQKENI. In nucleotides, the CDR3 is TGTGCCAGCTCACTGGACAGGGGAACTAATGAAAAACTGTTTTTT. Its protein product is CASSLDRGTNEKLFF.

The chain uses TRBV27 and TRBJ1-2; D is perhaps TRBD1 (6 bases). V lost 3 bases, J lost 1 base, and 12 bases lay in between. This CDR3 has 15 amino acids. Germline V lookup: CDR1 MNHEY, CDR2 SMNVEV (reference sequence). CDR3 amino acids: CASSLGGQINYGYTF. CDR3 in DNA: TGTGCCAGCAGTTTGGGCGGACAGATTAACTATGGCTACACCTTC.

The chain carries TRBV29-1 and TRBJ1-2, with 10 bases that match TRBD1. This CDR3 has 13 amino acids. Trimming removed 7 bases from V and 7 bases from J; junction bases left unmatched: 9. The germline V gene encodes CDR1 SQVTM and CDR2 ANQGSEA. CDR3 sequence: CSDSTGGRSGYTF. The CDR3 DNA sequence: TGCAGCGATTCGACAGGGGGCAGAAGTGGCTACACCTTC.

This sequence joins TRBV27 and TRBJ2-2; TRBD1 matches 7 bases. The V gene end was trimmed by 5 bases and the J gene end by 5 bases; junction bases not matched to a gene: 2. This CDR3 is 13 amino acids long. Germline V gives CDR1 MNHEY, CDR2 SMNVEV (reference sequence). In nucleotides, the CDR3 is TGTGCCAGCAGTAAACAGGGGACCGGGGAGCTGTTTTTT. Protein sequence: CASSKQGTGELFF.

This sequence joins TRBV11-2 and TRBJ2-3; 10 positions match TRBD2. CDR1 is SGHAT and CDR2 is FQNNGV in the germline V gene. V shed 1 base, J shed 4 bases, and the junction held 5 bases outside the gene matches. The CDR3 loop spans 16 amino acids. CDR3 residues: CASSLGAGGPADTQYF. The CDR3 DNA sequence: TGTGCCAGCAGCTTAGGAGCGGGGGGGCCAGCAGATACGCAGTATTTT.

The chain uses TRBV5-1 and TRBJ2-5; 7 bases align to TRBD1. Germline V gene lookup returns CDR1 SGHRS and CDR2 YFSETQ. Germline trimming cut 4 bases from V and 3 bases from J; bases unmatched to any gene: 12. The length of the CDR3 is 16 residues. The CDR3: CASSRRTGGTKETQYF. For the CDR3, the DNA is TGCGCCAGCAGCCGGCGGACAGGAGGCACGAAAGAGACCCAGTACTTC.

This chain uses TRBV6-5 with TRBJ1-3; D gene unclear. The CDR3 is 12 residues long. V shed 7 bases and J shed 0 bases, with 4 bases lying between them. Germline V CDR1 and CDR2: MNHEY, SVGAGI. CDR3 region: CASTSSGNTIYF. DNA for the CDR3: TGTGCCAGCACGAGCTCTGGAAACACCATATATTTT.

The rearrangement links TRBV3-1 (or the pseudogene TRBV3-2) to TRBJ2-3; a possible D gene is TRBD2 (7 bases). The V gene's germline CDR1 is LGHDT and CDR2 YNNKEL (reference sequence). The CDR3 is 16 amino acids. Trimming removed 1 base from V and 3 bases from J, with 14 bases in between. The CDR3, as DNA: TGTGCCAGCAGCCAAGGTAGGGGGGGCAGGACAGATACGCAGTATTTT. It specifies CASSQGRGGRTDTQYF.

The chain combines TRBV6-5 with TRBJ2-3; D gene ambiguous. The CDR3 is 11 residues long. CDR1 is MNHEY, CDR2 SVGAGI, per germline. V was clipped by 4 bases and J by 8 bases, with 7 bases between them. The CDR3 DNA reads as TGTGCCAGCAGTTCAGAGGTTACGCAGTATTTT. This encodes CASSSEVTQYF.

The V and J genes are TRBV6-5 and TRBJ2-7; the match to TRBD1 covers 7 bases. CDR1 and CDR2 from the germline V gene are MNHEY and SVGAGI. The length of the CDR3 is 13 residues. After removal of 2 bases from V and 2 bases from J, the junction contained 0 bases not matched to a gene. The DNA of the CDR3 is TGTGCCAGCAGTTACGACAGGGCCTACGAGCAGTACTTC. Translating it yields CASSYDRAYEQYF.

The J gene is TRBJ1-6, the V gene TRBV30; D not resolved. The ends were cut back, 2 bases at V and 10 bases at J, with 12 bases in the middle. Germline V gene sequence: CDR1 GTSNPN, CDR2 SVGIG (reference sequence). This CDR3 comprises 13 residues. In DNA, the CDR3 is TGTGCCTGGAGTTACGGGTTCGACTCACCCCTCCACTTT. Encoded protein: CAWSYGFDSPLHF.

The rearrangement uses TRBV12-3 or TRBV12-4 and TRBJ2-7; D is unresolved. V was cut by 6 bases and J by 0 bases, with 6 bases left in between. This CDR3 spans 12 amino acids. CDR3 sequence: CASSFNSYEQYF. For the CDR3, the DNA is TGTGCCAGCAGCTTTAACTCCTACGAGCAGTACTTC.

The DNA of the CDR3 is TGCGCCAGCAGCTTGACGTCTAGCGGGGGGGCCTTGGAGACCCAGTACTTC. It codes for CASSLTSSGGALETQYF. The gene calls are TRBV5-1 and TRBJ2-5; TRBD2 matches 12 bases. The CDR3 length is 17 residues. Germline V CDR1 and CDR2: SGHRS, YFSETQ. The ends lost 1 base at V and 5 bases at J; junction bases unmatched: 9.